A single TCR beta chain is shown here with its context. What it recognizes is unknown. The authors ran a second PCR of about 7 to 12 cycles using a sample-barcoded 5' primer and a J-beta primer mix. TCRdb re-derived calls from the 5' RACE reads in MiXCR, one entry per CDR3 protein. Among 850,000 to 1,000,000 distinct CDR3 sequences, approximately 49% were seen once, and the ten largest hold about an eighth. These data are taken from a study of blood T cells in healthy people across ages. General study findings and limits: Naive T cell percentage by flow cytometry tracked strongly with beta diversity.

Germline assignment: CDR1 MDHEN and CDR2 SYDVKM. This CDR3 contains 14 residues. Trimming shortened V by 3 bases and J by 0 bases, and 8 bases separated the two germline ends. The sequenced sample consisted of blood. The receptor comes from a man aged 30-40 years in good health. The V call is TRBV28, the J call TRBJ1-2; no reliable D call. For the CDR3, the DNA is TGTGCCAGCAGTTTTAACAACGCTAACTATGGCTACACCTTC. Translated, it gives CASSFNNANYGYTF.